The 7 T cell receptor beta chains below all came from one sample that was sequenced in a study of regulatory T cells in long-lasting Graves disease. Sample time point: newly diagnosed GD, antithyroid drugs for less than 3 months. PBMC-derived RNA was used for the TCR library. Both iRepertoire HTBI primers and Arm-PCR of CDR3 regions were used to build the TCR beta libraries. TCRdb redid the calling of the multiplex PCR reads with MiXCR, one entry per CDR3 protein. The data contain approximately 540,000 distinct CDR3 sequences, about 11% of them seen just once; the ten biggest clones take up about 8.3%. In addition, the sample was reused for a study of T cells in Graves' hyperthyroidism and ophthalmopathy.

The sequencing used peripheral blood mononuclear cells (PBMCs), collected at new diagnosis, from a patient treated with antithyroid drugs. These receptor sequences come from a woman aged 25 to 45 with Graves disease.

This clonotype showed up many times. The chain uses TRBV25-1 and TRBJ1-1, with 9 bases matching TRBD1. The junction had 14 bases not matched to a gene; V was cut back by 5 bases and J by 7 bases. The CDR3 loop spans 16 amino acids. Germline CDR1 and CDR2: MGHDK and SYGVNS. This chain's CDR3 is CASSSQRGQGTHEAFF. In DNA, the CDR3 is TGTGCCAGCAGTAGCCAGCGAGGACAGGGGACTCATGAAGCTTTCTTT.

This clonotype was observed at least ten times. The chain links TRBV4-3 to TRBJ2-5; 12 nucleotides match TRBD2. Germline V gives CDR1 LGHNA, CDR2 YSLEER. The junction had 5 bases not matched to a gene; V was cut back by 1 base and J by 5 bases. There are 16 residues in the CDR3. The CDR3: CASSQGLAGGGETQYF. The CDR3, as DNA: TGCGCCAGCAGCCAAGGGCTAGCGGGAGGGGGGGAGACCCAGTACTTC.

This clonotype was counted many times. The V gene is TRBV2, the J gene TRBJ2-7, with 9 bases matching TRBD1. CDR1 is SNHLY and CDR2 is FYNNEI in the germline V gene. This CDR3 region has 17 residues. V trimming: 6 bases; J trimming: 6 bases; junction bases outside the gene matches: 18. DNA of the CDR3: TGTGCCAGCAGAGAACCCACTTCCCCCAACAGGGGGCGCGAGCAGTACTTC. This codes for CASREPTSPNRGREQYF.

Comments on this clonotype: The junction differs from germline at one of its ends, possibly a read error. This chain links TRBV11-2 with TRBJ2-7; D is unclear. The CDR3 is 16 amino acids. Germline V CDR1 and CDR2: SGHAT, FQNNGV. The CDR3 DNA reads TGCGCCAGCAGCTCAGATTTCTCCCTACCTTCCTACGAGCAGTACTTC. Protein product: CASSSDFSLPSYEQYF.

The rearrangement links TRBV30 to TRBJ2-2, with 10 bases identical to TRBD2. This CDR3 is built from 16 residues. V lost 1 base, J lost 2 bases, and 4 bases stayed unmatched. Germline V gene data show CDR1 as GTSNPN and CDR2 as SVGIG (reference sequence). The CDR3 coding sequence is TGTGCCTGGAGTGACGGACTAGCGGTTAACACCGGGGAGCTGTTTTTT. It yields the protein CAWSDGLAVNTGELFF. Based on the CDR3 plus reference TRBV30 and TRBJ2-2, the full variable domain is SQTIHQWPATLVQPVGSPLSLECTVEGTSNPNLYWYRQAAGRGLQLLFYSVGIGQISSEVPQNLSASRPQDRQFILSSKKLLLSDSGFYLCAWSDGLAVNTGELFFGEGSRLTVL.

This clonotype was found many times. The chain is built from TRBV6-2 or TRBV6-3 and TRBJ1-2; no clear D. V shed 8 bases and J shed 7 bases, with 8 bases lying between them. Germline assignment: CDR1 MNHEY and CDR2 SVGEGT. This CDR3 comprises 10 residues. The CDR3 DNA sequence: TGTGCCAGCGGCCAGATTGGCTACACCTTC. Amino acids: CASGQIGYTF.

The CDR3 region has the DNA TGTGCCAGCTCGATGGACAGGGGGCTGGGAGATACGCAGTATTTT. This sequence encodes CASSMDRGLGDTQYF. This chain uses TRBV11-3 with TRBJ2-3; 11 bases are a match to TRBD1. Germline CDR1 is SGHNT and CDR2 is YENEEA. The CDR3 loop spans 15 amino acids. J was trimmed by 5 bases and V by 8 bases; bases with no gene match: 9.